The rows below give T cell receptor beta chains drawn from one sample of a study of blood T cell repertoires in COVID-19. Sequencing was performed with immunoSEQ multiplex PCR; in TCRdb, only in-frame clones are kept and a portion is missing. Of more than 95,000 clones in the sample, around 86% are singletons; the top ten hold approximately 10%. The sample comprised peripheral blood. The receptors were gathered from a man aged 55-75 years with acute or convalescent COVID-19. Both conserved end residues are part of each CDR3. A D gene is named only where the DNA matches it firmly. The size entry is marked missing in some rows and otherwise reads once, few, many or a size class.

V gene,D gene,clone size,J gene,CDR3 length,CDR3 DNA,CDR3 protein
TRBV7-9,TRBD1,once,TRBJ2-3,13,TGTGCCAGCAGCGGACAGGGTACAGATACGCAGTATTTT,CASSGQGTDTQYF
TRBV28,TRBD1,.,TRBJ1-2,16,TGTGCCAGCAGTTTAAGGCCGGGACAGGGTATTTATGGCTACACCTTC,CASSLRPGQGIYGYTF
TRBV6-5,TRBD2,few,TRBJ2-1,15,TGTGCCAGCAGTCCCGGACTAGCGGGAGGAAAGGAGCAGTTCTTC,CASSPGLAGGKEQFF
TRBV19,.,.,TRBJ2-5,13,TGTGCCAGTAGTATAGCCGGTCAGGGGAGCCAGTACTTC,CASSIAGQGSQYF
TRBV28,.,few,TRBJ1-2,14,TGTGCCAGCAGTTTAAGAGCGGGAAACTATGGCTACACCTTC,CASSLRAGNYGYTF
TRBV4-1,TRBD2,.,TRBJ2-1,20,TGCGCCAGCAGCCAAGACCGGGCTAGCGGGAGCCCCATCTCCTACAATGAGCAGTTCTTC,CASSQDRASGSPISYNEQFF
TRBV24-1,.,.,TRBJ2-1,15,TGTGCCACCAGAGGAACAGAGGCAGGGTACAATGAGCAGTTCTTC,CATRGTEAGYNEQFF
TRBV10-2,TRBD1,.,TRBJ2-2,14,TGCGCCAGCAGTGAACAGGGGGCTGGCGGGGAGCTGTTTTTT,CASSEQGAGGELFF
TRBV6-2/TRBV6-3,.,once,TRBJ1-5,16,TGTGCCAGCAGTTACGGAACGATAGCGAGCAATCAGCCCCAGCATTTT,CASSYGTIASNQPQHF
TRBV3-1/TRBV3-2,.,.,TRBJ1-4,14,TGTGCCAGCAGCCCCGCATGGGGAGGTGAAAAACTGTTTTTT,CASSPAWGGEKLFF
TRBV3-1/TRBV3-2,.,.,TRBJ2-6,17,TGTGCCAGCAGCCAAGTTGGGGCGCGGTCTGGGGCCAACGTCCTGACTTTC,CASSQVGARSGANVLTF
TRBV27,.,few,TRBJ1-1,15,TGTGCCAGCAGTTTAACCGACAGCGTGAACACTGAAGCTTTCTTT,CASSLTDSVNTEAFF
TRBV4-2,TRBD2,.,TRBJ2-7,17,TGTGCCAGCAGCCAGAATCCGGGACTAGCGGGAAAGTACGAGCAGTACTTC,CASSQNPGLAGKYEQYF
TRBV27,.,.,TRBJ2-7,15,TGTGCCAGCAGTTCAACGGACAGCCCATACTACGAGCAGTACTTC,CASSSTDSPYYEQYF
TRBV21-1,.,.,TRBJ2-6,14,TGTGCCAGCAGCAGTAGCTCTGGGGCCAACGTCCTGACTTTC,CASSSSSGANVLTF
TRBV15,.,.,TRBJ1-3,15,TGTGCCACCAGCAGAGATGTCGTCTCTGGAAACACCATATATTTT,CATSRDVVSGNTIYF
TRBV7-9,TRBD1,once,TRBJ1-4,15,TGTGCCAGCACCCAGCCCAGGGGGGAGAATGAAAAACTGTTTTTT,CASTQPRGENEKLFF
TRBV30,.,.,TRBJ2-7,13,TGTGCCTGGACAACCGGTACCGGGGAATTACAGTACTTC,CAWTTGTGELQYF
TRBV21-1,.,.,TRBJ2-5,14,TGTGCCAGCATTGGGACTTTTGGACAAGAGACCCAGTACTTC,CASIGTFGQETQYF
TRBV27,.,few,TRBJ1-1,14,TGTGCCAGCAGTTTATCGATCGGGAACACTGAAGCTTTCTTT,CASSLSIGNTEAFF
TRBV3-1/TRBV3-2,.,.,TRBJ2-7,13,TGTGCCAGCAGCCACGGGAATACCTACGAGCAGTACTTC,CASSHGNTYEQYF
TRBV7-8,TRBD1,.,TRBJ2-7,16,TGTGCCAGCAGCACCCCCCCGGGACAGGGAGTTCGCGAGCAGTACTTC,CASSTPPGQGVREQYF
TRBV5-1,TRBD1,.,TRBJ1-6,15,TGCGCCAGCAGCACGGGACAGGGGGGTAATTCACCCCTCCACTTT,CASSTGQGGNSPLHF
TRBV11-2,TRBD1,few,TRBJ1-6,14,TGTGCCAGCAGTACACAGGGGGCGAGGTCACCCCTCCACTTT,CASSTQGARSPLHF
TRBV28,TRBD1,.,TRBJ2-1,16,TGTGCCAGCAGTAACTTGAGGGACAGGGTCCCCAATGAGCAGTTCTTC,CASSNLRDRVPNEQFF
TRBV5-1,TRBD2,.,TRBJ2-2,17,TGCGCCAGCAGCGGTGGCGTGTCCGGGAGGCCCACCGGGGAGCTGTTTTTT,CASSGGVSGRPTGELFF
TRBV19,.,.,TRBJ1-5,14,TGTGCCAGTAGTATTCGGGACAACAATCAGCCCCAGCATTTT,CASSIRDNNQPQHF
TRBV28,.,.,TRBJ1-1,12,TGTGCCAGCAGGATCCAGGGATCCGAAGCTTTCTTT,CASRIQGSEAFF
TRBV7-9,.,few,TRBJ1-2,13,TGTGCCAGCAGCTTGGGGCAGGGATTTGGCTACACCTTC,CASSLGQGFGYTF
TRBV5-1,.,.,TRBJ2-1,13,TGCGCCAGCAGCTTCGCAGGGTACAATGAGCAGTTCTTC,CASSFAGYNEQFF
TRBV6-5,TRBD1,.,TRBJ1-3,15,TGTGCCAGCAGTCTGGACAGGGCCTCTGGAAACACCATATATTTT,CASSLDRASGNTIYF
TRBV18,TRBD1,.,TRBJ2-2,15,TGTGCCAGCTCACCAACAGGGGTGAACACCGGGGAGCTGTTTTTT,CASSPTGVNTGELFF
TRBV11-2,.,once,TRBJ1-1,17,TGTGCCAGCAACCTAGGGGTTGGGGGCGCTGGGAGCACTGAAGCTTTCTTT,CASNLGVGGAGSTEAFF
TRBV19,.,.,TRBJ2-2,15,TGTGCCAGTAGTACCCACAGGGGAGGTATCGGGGAGCTGTTTTTT,CASSTHRGGIGELFF
TRBV3-1/TRBV3-2,.,.,TRBJ2-2,16,TGTGCCAGCAGCCAAGAAGGGGGGAGGGCGTCCGGGGAGCTGTTTTTT,CASSQEGGRASGELFF
TRBV5-5,.,.,TRBJ2-3,15,TGTGCCAGCAGCTTGTCCAGGCCCATCACAGATACGCAGTATTTT,CASSLSRPITDTQYF
TRBV3-1/TRBV3-2,TRBD2,few,TRBJ2-1,16,TGTGCCAGCAGCCAAGATTCGGCGGGAGGGTACAATGAGCAGTTCTTC,CASSQDSAGGYNEQFF
TRBV5-5,.,.,TRBJ2-7,15,TGTGCCAGCAGCTTGGAGGAGACAGGACTTTACGAGCAGTACTTC,CASSLEETGLYEQYF
TRBV30,.,.,TRBJ1-3,15,TGTGCCACGGCCCTGACAGGACTCTCTGGAAACACCATATATTTT,CATALTGLSGNTIYF
TRBV28,TRBD1,.,TRBJ2-7,15,TGTGCCAGCACCTCTCGGACAGGGGATAACTACGAGCAGTACTTC,CASTSRTGDNYEQYF
TRBV6-6,TRBD1,.,TRBJ1-4,12,TGTGCCTCTCGACAGGGGGATGAAAAACTGTTTTTT,CASRQGDEKLFF
TRBV9,.,.,TRBJ2-1,13,TGTGCCAGCCGAAGGGACTCCGACAATGAGCAGTTCTTC,CASRRDSDNEQFF
TRBV4-2,TRBD1,.,TRBJ1-2,16,TGTGCCAGCAGCCAGGCAGCGGGACAGGGAAGCTATGGCTACACCTTC,CASSQAAGQGSYGYTF
TRBV3-1/TRBV3-2,.,.,TRBJ1-4,14,TGTGCCAGCAGACGGACGGAGGGTAAAGAAAAACTGTTTTTT,CASRRTEGKEKLFF
TRBV18,.,.,TRBJ1-6,12,TGTGCCAGCTCACTCAATAATTCACCCCTCCACTTT,CASSLNNSPLHF
TRBV6-5,.,.,TRBJ1-1,14,TGTGCCAGCAGTTTAGACAGGTCCAACACTGAAGCTTTCTTT,CASSLDRSNTEAFF
TRBV5-4,.,.,TRBJ2-7,12,TGTGCCAGCAGCACGGACAGCTACGAGCAGTACTTC,CASSTDSYEQYF
TRBV12-3/TRBV12-4,TRBD1,.,TRBJ1-1,11,TGTGCCAGCACCCGGACAGGGGGAGCTTTCTTT,CASTRTGGAFF
TRBV27,TRBD2,.,TRBJ2-1,16,TGTGCCAGCAGAGAGCGAGCGGGACTTCACTACAATGAGCAGTTCTTC,CASRERAGLHYNEQFF
TRBV6-5,.,.,TRBJ2-7,13,TGTGCCAGCAGGACAGGCGGCTCCTACGAGCAGTACTTC,CASRTGGSYEQYF
TRBV28,.,.,TRBJ2-4,13,TGTGCCAGCAGCTCCGGGACTCTAAACATTCAGTACTTC,CASSSGTLNIQYF
TRBV19,TRBD1,.,TRBJ1-2,14,TGTGCCAGTAGTATCGAGGGGGCCGACTATGGCTACACCTTC,CASSIEGADYGYTF
TRBV5-1,.,.,TRBJ2-6,15,TGCGCCAGCAGCTTGGCGGGGGCTGGGGCCAACGTCCTGACTTTC,CASSLAGAGANVLTF
TRBV27,TRBD1,.,TRBJ1-3,14,TGTGCCAGCTCGATGGGACAGCCTGGAAACACCATATATTTT,CASSMGQPGNTIYF
TRBV6-2/TRBV6-3,.,.,TRBJ2-7,15,TGTGCCAGCAGTTCCTACTCGCTAGGAGGGGACGAGCAGTACTTC,CASSSYSLGGDEQYF